This passage covers 27 T cell receptor beta chains from one sample sequenced in a study of T cell responses to AZD1222 COVID-19 vaccine. This table comes from immunoSEQ multiplex PCR, and its TCRdb copy is limited to in-frame clones, with some not included. The repertoire holds some 120,000 clones, with about 89% as singletons. The sequencing used peripheral blood, collected on day 0 of AZD1222 vaccination. The receptors here all came from an adult in good health.

V is TRBV13 and J is TRBJ1-3; D call uncertain. CDR3 length equals 15 residues. Germline V gene data show CDR1 as PRHDT and CDR2 as FYEKMQ (reference sequence). The V end was cut by 1 base, the J end by 0 bases, with 7 bases between. The CDR3, as DNA: TGTGCCAGCAGCTTAGAGGCAGACTCTGGAAACACCATATATTTT. Amino acids: CASSLEADSGNTIYF.

The V and J genes are TRBV6-4 and TRBJ2-1; 15 bases fit TRBD2. The germline CDR1 and CDR2 sequences are MRHNA and SNTAGT. V gave up 5 bases and J gave up 8 bases; unmatched junction bases: 4. The CDR3 length is 15 residues. The CDR3 DNA is TGTGCCAGCAGTTGGGGACTAGCGGGAGGCTATGAGCAGTTCTTC. Amino acid sequence: CASSWGLAGGYEQFF.

Of note for this clone: Additional DNA sequences in this sample encode the identical CDR3. The chain joins TRBV6-5 to TRBJ1-2, with 7 bases aligning to TRBD1. The CDR3 loop spans 15 amino acids. CDR1 is MNHEY, CDR2 SVGAGI, per germline. V lost 6 bases to trimming and J lost 0 bases; unmatched junction nucleotides: 7. CDR3 sequence: CASRSPGQTNYGYTF. The CDR3 region has the DNA TGTGCCAGCAGGTCTCCGGGACAGACTAACTATGGCTACACCTTC.

The genes are TRBV6-5 and TRBJ1-1, with D perhaps matching TRBD1 (6 bases). Germline V CDR1 and CDR2: MNHEY, SVGAGI. The CDR3 covers 14 residues. V gave up 8 bases and J gave up 1 base, with 14 bases separating them. The DNA for the CDR3 is TGTGCCAGCCTACCGGGACAATCGAACACTGAAGCTTTCTTT. This sequence encodes CASLPGQSNTEAFF.

This clone has just one count. The chain employs TRBV7-2 and TRBJ2-3; D is perhaps TRBD2 (6 bases). Trimming took 2 bases from V and 3 from J, leaving 12 bases between them. The CDR3 has 15 residues. From germline, CDR1 is SGHTA and CDR2 FQGNSA. DNA of the CDR3: TGTGCCAGCAGCTTATTGGGGGACTTTACAGATACGCAGTATTTT. It codes for CASSLLGDFTDTQYF.

The CDR3 region has the DNA TGTGCCAGCAGCTCCTTGGGGCGTCACGAGCAGTACTTC. Translating gives CASSSLGRHEQYF. This sequence joins TRBV13 and TRBJ2-7, with a possible D match to TRBD1 (5 bases). The V gene's germline CDR1 is PRHDT and CDR2 FYEKMQ (reference sequence). With 4 bases removed from V and 5 bases from J, the gap between germline ends came to 12 bases. This CDR3 contains 13 residues. Full variable domain (rest looked up from reference TRBV13 and TRBJ2-7): AAGVIQSPRHLIKEKRETATLKCYPIPRHDTVYWYQQGPGQDPQFLISFYEKMQSDKGSIPDRFSAQQFSDYHSELNMSSLELGDSALYFCASSSLGRHEQYFGPGTRLTVT.

The chain couples TRBV29-1 to TRBJ2-2, with D possibly TRBD1 on 5 matching bases. Germline CDR1 SQVTM, CDR2 ANQGSEA. V was clipped by 6 bases and J by 5 bases, with 7 bases between them. CDR3 size: 11 residues. CDR3 nucleotides: TGCAGCGTAGGGGTAACCGGGGAGCTGTTTTTT. It is translated as CSVGVTGELFF.

The genes are TRBV29-1 and TRBJ2-5, with D maybe TRBD1 (6 bases). Germline V CDR1 and CDR2: SQVTM, ANQGSEA. The CDR3 runs to 12 residues. Trimming removed 3 bases from V and 4 bases from J, with 9 bases in between. As DNA, the CDR3 is TGCAGCGTTGAGCAGGGGCGAGAGACCCAGTACTTC. It is translated as CSVEQGRETQYF.

The CDR3 bases are TGCGCCAGCAGCTCTATGGTGGGTGGCTCTGGAAACACCATATATTTT. This codes for CASSSMVGGSGNTIYF. The V call is TRBV5-1, the J call TRBJ1-3; the D is unclear. V lost 3 bases and J 0 bases, leaving 13 bases between the germline ends. The CDR3 covers 16 residues. The germline V gene encodes CDR1 SGHRS and CDR2 YFSETQ.

The rearrangement uses TRBV11-2 and TRBJ2-3; 12 nucleotides line up with TRBD2. Germline lookup yields CDR1 SGHAT and CDR2 FQNNGV. V gave up 6 bases and J gave up 1 base; unmatched junction bases: 2. This CDR3 has 15 residues. CDR3 protein: CASRLAGGRTDTQYF. The CDR3 DNA is TGTGCCAGCAGACTAGCGGGAGGCCGCACAGATACGCAGTATTTT.

The chain recombines TRBV3-1 (or the pseudogene TRBV3-2) with TRBJ2-3; 7 bases match TRBD2. The CDR3 is 15 residues long. Per the germline V gene, CDR1 is LGHDT and CDR2 is YNNKEL (reference sequence). J lost 5 bases, V lost 4 bases, and 9 bases had no gene match. CDR3 in DNA: TGTGCCAGCAGCCTCGGGGGGTGGGTAGGAGATACGCAGTATTTT. Residues: CASSLGGWVGDTQYF.

This clone was seen a few times. The J gene is TRBJ1-5, the V gene TRBV3-1 (or the pseudogene TRBV3-2); D is unresolved. In germline, CDR1 is LGHDT, CDR2 YNNKEL (reference sequence). This CDR3 is 13 amino acids long. The V end was cut by 4 bases, the J end by 7 bases, with 11 bases between. In nucleotides, the CDR3 is TGTGCCAGCAGCCTCCCTGCCACCCAGCCCCAGCATTTT. Translating gives CASSLPATQPQHF.

V and J are TRBV28 and TRBJ2-1, with 8 bases aligning to TRBD2. This CDR3 has 15 amino acids. Germline-derived CDR1 and CDR2 are MDHEN and SYDVKM. V shed 6 bases, J shed 4 bases, and the junction held 8 bases outside the gene matches. CDR3 loop: CASSRTGGGYNEQFF. In nucleotides, the CDR3 is TGTGCCAGCAGCCGGACTGGCGGGGGGTACAATGAGCAGTTCTTC.

V and J are TRBV19 and TRBJ2-1; perhaps D is TRBD1 or TRBD2 (5 bases each). V shed 7 bases and J shed 4 bases, with 17 bases lying between them. The CDR3 totals 15 residues. Germline V CDR1 and CDR2: LNHDA, SQIVND (reference sequence). The CDR3: CASTPEGRQYNEQFF. The CDR3 DNA follows: TGTGCCAGTACCCCAGAAGGGAGACAGTACAATGAGCAGTTCTTC.

This chain joins TRBV2 and TRBJ1-5; a possible D gene is TRBD1 (5 bases). Germline values: CDR1 SNHLY, CDR2 FYNNEI. V gave up 6 bases and J gave up 8 bases, with 20 bases separating them. The CDR3 totals 15 residues. The chain's CDR3 is CASRARMGGREPQHF. CDR3 in DNA: TGTGCCAGCAGGGCCAGGATGGGGGGTAGGGAGCCCCAGCATTTT.

The chain joins TRBV2 to TRBJ1-4; possibly TRBD1 for D (5 bases). The CDR3 consists of 15 residues. The V and J ends lost 9 bases and 1 base respectively, with 15 bases between them. CDR1 is SNHLY and CDR2 is FYNNEI in the germline V gene. The CDR3 protein is CASTNRGLTNEKLFF. The CDR3 coding sequence is TGTGCCAGTACAAATCGGGGACTAACTAATGAAAAACTGTTTTTT.

This clone has just one count. J is TRBJ1-4 and V is TRBV28, with D tentatively TRBD1 (5 bases). This CDR3 is 11 amino acids long. Germline CDR1 reads MDHEN; CDR2 reads SYDVKM. The V end lost 6 bases, the J end lost 12 bases, and 11 bases lay between the germline ends. In nucleotides, the CDR3 is TGTGCCAGCAGGATATCACAGGAACTGTTTTTT. The encoded protein is CASRISQELFF.

This chain joins TRBV6-6 and TRBJ1-1; TRBD1 is a possible D gene (5 bases). The CDR3 sequence is 13 residues long. Trimming took off 7 bases at V and 3 bases at J, with 12 bases between the two ends. The germline V gene encodes CDR1 MNHNY and CDR2 SVGAGI (reference sequence). As DNA, the CDR3 is TGTGCCAGCACTAGCCGGGGGGACACTGAAGCTTTCTTT. Protein product: CASTSRGDTEAFF.

This chain joins TRBV7-8 and TRBJ1-3, with a tentative D call TRBD1 (6 bases). The CDR3 loop spans 16 amino acids. Germline lookup yields CDR1 SGHVS and CDR2 FQNEAQ. The ends were cut back, 5 bases at V and 0 bases at J, with 14 bases in the middle. CDR3 amino acids: CASSPRDRPSGNTIYF. The CDR3 nucleotides are TGTGCCAGCAGCCCTAGAGACAGGCCCTCTGGAAACACCATATATTTT.

This chain uses TRBV12-3 or TRBV12-4 with TRBJ2-1, with no clear D. The CDR3 is 11 residues long. The V end lost 5 bases, the J end lost 12 bases, and 11 bases lay between the germline ends. As DNA, the CDR3 is TGTGCCAGCAGTCTCCAAGGTGTGCAGTTCTTC. Its protein product is CASSLQGVQFF.

This clone was seen a handful of times. The rearrangement links TRBV11-1 to TRBJ2-1; 7 bases line up with TRBD1. Trimming took 5 bases from V and 10 from J; bases not matched to a gene: 8. The CDR3 sequence is 13 residues long. Germline values: CDR1 SGHAT, CDR2 FQDESV (reference sequence). The chain's CDR3 is CASSPDRDDEQFF. In nucleotides, the CDR3 is TGTGCCAGCAGCCCCGACAGGGATGACGAGCAGTTCTTC.

This clone occurred a few times. The gene calls are TRBV29-1 and TRBJ1-5, with 7 positions matching TRBD1. The trim removed 6 bases at V and 11 bases at J, leaving 13 bases unmatched. This CDR3 region has 13 residues. Germline V lookup: CDR1 SQVTM, CDR2 ANQGSEA. The DNA for the CDR3 is TGCAGCGTGGGAACAGGGGCGGTGGGGTCCCAGCATTTT. It codes for CSVGTGAVGSQHF.

V usage is TRBV18 and J usage is TRBJ2-3, with no clear D. There are 14 residues in the CDR3. The V gene lost 0 bases and the J gene lost 2 bases, with 6 bases spanning the gap. The germline V gene has CDR1 KGHSH and CDR2 LQKENI. CDR3 sequence: CASSPPGDTDTQYF. The CDR3 DNA sequence: TGTGCCAGCTCACCACCTGGGGACACAGATACGCAGTATTTT.

V and J are TRBV2 and TRBJ1-6; 9 bases fit TRBD1. The J segment lost 10 bases and the V segment lost 6 bases, leaving 10 bases of the junction unmatched. Germline CDR1 SNHLY, CDR2 FYNNEI. This CDR3 comprises 15 residues. The CDR3 nucleotides read TGTGCCAGCAGGGGGGGGACAGGGAGGAGCTCACCCCTCCACTTT. Its translation: CASRGGTGRSSPLHF.

This chain uses TRBV6-1 with TRBJ1-1; no clear D. The ends were cut back, 2 bases at V and 0 bases at J, with 7 bases in the middle. CDR1 MNHNS and CDR2 SASEGT come from the germline V gene. The length of the CDR3 is 14 residues. CDR3 in amino acids: CASSELVVNTEAFF. CDR3 DNA: TGTGCCAGCAGTGAACTTGTCGTGAACACTGAAGCTTTCTTT.

The chain links TRBV4-1 to TRBJ1-3; unclear D gene. V shed 4 bases and J shed 0 bases, with 7 bases lying between them. The CDR3 totals 14 residues. CDR1 is MGHRA and CDR2 is YSYEKL in the germline V gene. The CDR3 reads CASSREPSGNTIYF. The CDR3 nucleotides are TGCGCCAGCAGCCGGGAACCCTCTGGAAACACCATATATTTT.

The chain couples TRBV30 to TRBJ1-4, with unresolved D. CDR1 is GTSNPN and CDR2 is SVGIG in the germline V gene (reference sequence). Trimming cost V 1 base and J 13 bases, with 10 bases left between them. The CDR3 loop spans 11 amino acids. The CDR3 region has the DNA TGTGCCTGGAGTGGTCGGGCCGGACTGTTTTTT. This translates into CAWSGRAGLFF.